The 17 T cell receptor beta chains below come from one sample, sequenced in a study of beta chain features in type 1 diabetes. Sequenced material consisted of expressed TCRB transcripts (all of the isolated RNA was reverse transcribed). Clones were sequenced by immunoSEQ multiplex PCR, and TCRdb holds only the in-frame ones, with some missing. The sample lists roughly 500,000 clones; 30% were seen once. Sequenced input: naive CD4+ T cells from blood. These receptors were taken from a man aged 18 to 29 in good health.

The chain has TRBV4-2 and TRBJ2-7, with D unclear. The CDR3 extends over 15 amino acids. V was cut by 1 base and J by 0 bases, with 10 bases left in between. Germline V lookup: CDR1 LGHNA, CDR2 YNFKEQ. The CDR3 sequence is CASSQAGGPSYEQYF. DNA of the CDR3: TGTGCCAGCAGCCAAGCGGGCGGCCCCTCCTACGAGCAGTACTTC.

This rearrangement joins TRBV30 to TRBJ2-5; 7 positions match TRBD2. The germline gives CDR1 GTSNPN, CDR2 SVGIG (reference sequence). J lost 4 bases, V lost 4 bases, and 12 bases had no gene match. The CDR3 covers 15 residues. DNA of the CDR3: TGTGCCTGGACTAGTAGGTGGGCTAGCGGAGAGACCCAGTACTTC. It is translated as CAWTSRWASGETQYF.

In this sample, this clone turned up a few times. The J gene is TRBJ2-2, the V gene TRBV7-2, with D possibly matching TRBD2 (5 bases). The germline gives CDR1 SGHTA, CDR2 FQGNSA. Deletions cut 5 bases from V and 5 bases from J, with 9 bases between. The CDR3 consists of 13 residues. CDR3 in amino acids: CASSHEGTGELFF. The DNA for the CDR3 is TGTGCCAGCAGCCACGAGGGTACCGGGGAGCTGTTTTTT.

The chain joins TRBV2 to TRBJ1-1, with D perhaps matching TRBD1 (6 bases). Germline CDR1 reads SNHLY; CDR2 reads FYNNEI. The CDR3 is 13 amino acids. Trimming shortened V by 4 bases and J by 1 base, and 7 bases separated the two germline ends. CDR3 in amino acids: CASSGQENTEAFF. Here the CDR3 DNA reads TGTGCCAGCAGTGGACAGGAGAACACTGAAGCTTTCTTT.

V is TRBV29-1 and J is TRBJ2-5; either TRBD1 or TRBD2 may fit D (5 bases each). The germline V and J ends were trimmed by 7 bases and 5 bases, with 8 bases remaining between them. The CDR3 spans 10 residues. Looked up from germline, CDR1 is SQVTM and CDR2 is ANQGSEA. The DNA of the CDR3 is TGCAGCGGCAGGGAGGAGACCCAGTACTTC. This sequence encodes CSGREETQYF.

As concerns this clone: Other DNA sequences in this sample translate to the same CDR3. The rearrangement joins TRBV28 to TRBJ2-1, with no clear D. V was pared by 3 bases and J by 7 bases, with 4 bases between. This CDR3 comprises 11 residues. Germline CDR1 reads MDHEN; CDR2 reads SYDVKM. This CDR3 is CASSLGNEQFF. The CDR3 nucleotides read TGTGCCAGCAGTTTGGGGAATGAGCAGTTCTTC. Supplemented by reference TRBV28 and TRBJ2-1, the full variable domain reads DVKVTQSSRYLVKRTGEKVFLECVQDMDHENMFWYRQDPGLGLRLIYFSYDVKMKEKGDIPEGYSVSREKKERFSLILESASTNQTSMYLCASSLGNEQFFGPGTRLTVL.

Of note for this clone: Different DNA sequences within this sample yield the same CDR3. The chain's CDR3 is CASGLSGANVLTF. CDR3 bases: TGTGCTAGTGGCCTCTCTGGGGCCAACGTCCTGACTTTC. The J gene is TRBJ2-6, the V gene TRBV12-5; D is unresolved. CDR1 and CDR2 (germline): LGHNT, FRNRAP. Trimming removed 6 bases at V and 0 bases at J, with 3 bases between. The CDR3 extends over 13 amino acids.

V is TRBV29-1 and J is TRBJ2-1, with 9 bases fitting TRBD2. Trimming removed 7 bases from V and 6 bases from J; junction bases left unmatched: 13. This CDR3 has 15 amino acids. CDR1 is SQVTM, CDR2 ANQGSEA, per germline. CDR3 nucleotide sequence: TGCAGCGCACAAGGACCGGGACTAGCAATCAATGAGCAGTTCTTC. Translated, it gives CSAQGPGLAINEQFF.

This clone was observed a handful of times. The rearrangement uses TRBV5-6 and TRBJ1-5, with 7 bases matching TRBD1. This CDR3 comprises 14 residues. V was pared by 2 bases and J by 5 bases, with 4 bases of the junction left unmatched. In germline, CDR1 is SGHDT, CDR2 YYEEEE. CDR3 bases: TGTGCCAGCAGCTTCTTCGGACAGGATCAGCCCCAGCATTTT. This gives the protein CASSFFGQDQPQHF.

The chain combines TRBV1 with TRBJ1-4. TRBV1 is deemed a pseudogene. There are 12 residues in the CDR3. The CDR3 is CTSSQIREKLFF. The CDR3 DNA reads as TGCACCAGCAGCCAAATTAGGGAAAAACTGTTTTTT.

This clone has more than one count but fewer than ten. The J gene is TRBJ2-7, the V gene TRBV6-6, with D maybe TRBD1 (5 bases). CDR1 is MNHNY and CDR2 is SVGAGI in the germline V gene (reference sequence). CDR3 size: 13 residues. The V gene lost 4 bases and the J gene lost 3 bases, with 10 bases spanning the gap. The CDR3 sequence: CASSLQANYEQYF. The CDR3 nucleotides read TGTGCCAGCAGTTTACAGGCCAACTACGAGCAGTACTTC.

This clone has just a few counts. The chain couples TRBV9 to TRBJ1-2, with D unclear. The CDR3 consists of 13 residues. Trimming removed 2 bases from V and 5 bases from J, with 10 bases in between. Germline CDR1 is SGDLS and CDR2 is YYNGEE. The CDR3 DNA sequence: TGTGCCAGCAGCGTTCTGGGCGCGTATGGCTACACCTTC. Translating gives CASSVLGAYGYTF. Combining the CDR3 with reference TRBV9 and TRBJ1-2 gives the whole variable domain DSGVTQTPKHLITATGQRVTLRCSPRSGDLSVYWYQQSLDQGLQFLIQYYNGEERAKGNILERFSAQQFPDLHSELNLSSLELGDSALYFCASSVLGAYGYTFGSGTRLTVV.

The CDR3 sequence is CASSQPTGNTGELFF. Here the CDR3 DNA reads TGCGCCAGCAGCCAACCGACAGGGAACACCGGGGAGCTGTTTTTT. The chain joins TRBV4-1 to TRBJ2-2; D is perhaps TRBD1 (6 bases). The CDR3 contains 15 residues. Trimming cost V 2 bases and J 1 base, with 8 bases left between them. From germline, CDR1 is MGHRA and CDR2 YSYEKL.

The CDR3 here is CASSQSPAVYYGEQYF. The DNA of the CDR3 is TGCGCCAGCAGTCAATCGCCGGCGGTATACTACGGAGAGCAGTACTTC. The rearrangement links TRBV23-1 to TRBJ2-7; D is unclear. TRBV23-1 is sorted into the ORF group, with uncertain function. This CDR3 has 16 residues. V was pared by 0 bases and J by 7 bases, with 19 bases between.

This clone appeared a single time. This CDR3 is CASSGGGYGYTF. DNA for the CDR3: TGTGCCAGCAGTGGAGGTGGCTATGGCTACACCTTC. V and J are TRBV2 and TRBJ1-2; D not certain. The V gene's germline CDR1 is SNHLY and CDR2 FYNNEI. The CDR3 is 12 amino acids. V was pared by 4 bases and J by 4 bases, with 7 bases between.

The chain is built from TRBV2 and TRBJ1-2, with no clear D. CDR1 SNHLY and CDR2 FYNNEI come from the germline V gene. The CDR3 length is 11 residues. Trimming left V 7 bases short and J 4 bases short, with 7 bases between. The CDR3 region has the DNA TGTGCCAGCATCTGGTTCTATGGCTACACCTTC. Translating gives CASIWFYGYTF.

J is TRBJ2-6 and V is TRBV7-9, with no clear D. Germline CDR1 SEHNR, CDR2 FQNEAQ (reference sequence). This CDR3 is 16 amino acids long. Trimming took 1 base from V and 0 from J, leaving 7 bases between them. Here the CDR3 reads CASSLVGDSGANVLTF. For the CDR3, the DNA is TGTGCCAGCAGCTTAGTTGGGGACTCTGGGGCCAACGTCCTGACTTTC.